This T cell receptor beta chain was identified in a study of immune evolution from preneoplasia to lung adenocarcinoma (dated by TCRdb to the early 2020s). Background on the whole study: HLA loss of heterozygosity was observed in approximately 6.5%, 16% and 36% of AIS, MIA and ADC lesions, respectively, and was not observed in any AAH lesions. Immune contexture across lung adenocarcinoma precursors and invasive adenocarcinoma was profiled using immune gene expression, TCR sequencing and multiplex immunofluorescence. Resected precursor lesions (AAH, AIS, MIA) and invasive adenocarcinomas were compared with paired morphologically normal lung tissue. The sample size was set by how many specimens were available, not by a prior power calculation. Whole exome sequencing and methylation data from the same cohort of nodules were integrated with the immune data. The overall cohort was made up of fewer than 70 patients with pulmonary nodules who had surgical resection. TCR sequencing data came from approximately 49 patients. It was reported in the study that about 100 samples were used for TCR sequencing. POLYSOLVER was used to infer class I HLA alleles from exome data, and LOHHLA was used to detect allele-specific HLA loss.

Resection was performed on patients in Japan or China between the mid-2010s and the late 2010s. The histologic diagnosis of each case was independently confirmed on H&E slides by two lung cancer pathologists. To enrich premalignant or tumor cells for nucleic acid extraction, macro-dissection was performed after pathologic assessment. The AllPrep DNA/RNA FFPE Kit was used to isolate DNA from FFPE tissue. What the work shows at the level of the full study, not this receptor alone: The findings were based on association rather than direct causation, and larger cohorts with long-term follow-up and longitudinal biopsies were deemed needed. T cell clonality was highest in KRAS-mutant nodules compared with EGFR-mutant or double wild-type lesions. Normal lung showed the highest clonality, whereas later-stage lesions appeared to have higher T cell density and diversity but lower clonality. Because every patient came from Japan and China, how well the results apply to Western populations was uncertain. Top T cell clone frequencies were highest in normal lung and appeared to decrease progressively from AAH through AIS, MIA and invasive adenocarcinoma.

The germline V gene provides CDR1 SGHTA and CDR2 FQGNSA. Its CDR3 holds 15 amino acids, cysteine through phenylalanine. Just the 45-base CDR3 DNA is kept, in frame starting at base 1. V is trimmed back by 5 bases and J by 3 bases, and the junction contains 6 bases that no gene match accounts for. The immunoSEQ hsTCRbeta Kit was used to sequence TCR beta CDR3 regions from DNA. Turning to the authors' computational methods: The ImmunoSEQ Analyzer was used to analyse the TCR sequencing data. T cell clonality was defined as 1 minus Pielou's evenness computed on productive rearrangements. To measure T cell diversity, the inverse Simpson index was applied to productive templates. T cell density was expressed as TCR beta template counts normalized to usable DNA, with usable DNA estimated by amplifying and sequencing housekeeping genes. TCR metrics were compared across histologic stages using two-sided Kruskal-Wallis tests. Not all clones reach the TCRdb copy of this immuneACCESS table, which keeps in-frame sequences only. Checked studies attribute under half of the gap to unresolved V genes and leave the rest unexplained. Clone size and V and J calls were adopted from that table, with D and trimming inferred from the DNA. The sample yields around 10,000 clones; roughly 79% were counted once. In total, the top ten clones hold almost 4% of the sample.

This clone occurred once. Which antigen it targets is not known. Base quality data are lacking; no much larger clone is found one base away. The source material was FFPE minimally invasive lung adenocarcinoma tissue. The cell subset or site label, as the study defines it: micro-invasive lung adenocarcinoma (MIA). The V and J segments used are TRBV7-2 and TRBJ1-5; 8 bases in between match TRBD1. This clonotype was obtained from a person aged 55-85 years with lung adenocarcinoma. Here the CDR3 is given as CASSLQGGYNQPQHF. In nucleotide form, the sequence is TGTGCCAGCAGCCTACAGGGGGGGTACAATCAGCCCCAGCATTTT.